There are many counts of the clone carrying this T cell receptor (beta chain). V trimming: 6 bases; J trimming: 4 bases; junction bases outside the gene matches: 6. Germline loops: CDR1 DFQATT, CDR2 SNEGSKA (reference sequence). This CDR3 has 14 amino acids. The study isolated at least 6.5 million PBMCs from each sample. No fewer than 5.5 micrograms of total RNA were isolated from every sample. Alongside a J-beta primer mix, a sample-barcoded 5' primer served in a second PCR lasting about 6 to 11 cycles. Per sample, CDR3-containing paired-end reads numbered at least 2.5 million. A single record per CDR3 protein comes from TCRdb applying MiXCR to the 5' RACE reads. The sample comprises 550,000 to 650,000 distinct CDR3 sequences, roughly 31% of which are singletons, and about a sixth rests with the top ten. This record belongs to a study of blood T cells in healthy people across ages.

The chain joins TRBV20-1 to TRBJ2-4; TRBD2 matches 10 bases. This receptor was obtained from a woman at least 80 years old in good health. Sequenced material: blood. DNA of the CDR3: TGCAGTGCCCTTAGCGGGGGGTTTAAAAACATTCAGTACTTC. Its protein product is CSALSGGFKNIQYF.